The clone carrying this TCR beta chain was seen just once. The sample belongs to a study of blood T cell repertoires in COVID-19. About the study: There were acute and convalescent COVID-19 samples, and they came from the United States, Italy and Spain. PBMCs, B-cell-depleted T cells, or T cells provided the cDNA or gDNA that made up the material.

How the authors handled the data: Quantification of nucleated cells was approximated via reference gene primer amplification. Here immunoSEQ multiplex PCR was the method, and the copy in TCRdb shows in-frame clones only, minus some. V, J and clone size were drawn from that table, and D and trimming were deduced from the DNA. Of under 300,000 clones in the sample, roughly 88% were seen once. V lost 1 base and J 4 bases, leaving 7 bases between the germline ends. Germline loops: CDR1 LGHDT, CDR2 YNNKEL (reference sequence). This CDR3 comprises 13 residues. Sequenced sample: peripheral blood. The chain uses TRBV3-1 (or the pseudogene TRBV3-2) and TRBJ1-2; D not certain. This TCR derives from an elderly man with acute or convalescent COVID-19. CDR3 residues: CASSQGGSYGYTF. The CDR3, as DNA: TGTGCCAGCAGCCAAGGAGGGTCCTATGGCTACACCTTC.